These T cell receptor beta chains were read from a single sample in a study of vaccination effects on CD4 cells after COVID-19. Sequenced by immunoSEQ multiplex PCR; TCRdb stores in-frame clones only, minus some. In the table there are approximately 54,000 clones, over 80% of which are singletons. For these receptors, no antigen is known. The source was CD4+ T cells from PBMCs cultured with HCoV-229E spike peptides, collected before COVID-19 vaccination. These receptors were collected from a human donor who received a COVID-19 vaccine. Each CDR3 is given without its conserved first and last residue. Each record gives: CDR3 protein, V gene.

ASSAGTGGELF TRBV27
ASSSPGTSTNEKLF TRBV28
ATLEPGLLNTGELF TRBV19
ASSPGPAGNTIY TRBV7-2
ASSSETGNNEKLF TRBV5-1
ASSYLASRGAGELF TRBV6-6
SVEVPGSGNTIY TRBV29-1
ASSLAVGRMNTEAF TRBV7-9
ASSPGDRGNTEAF TRBV5-1
ATKTRELTDTQY TRBV5-1
ATREGRNYGYT TRBV2
ARLQEGQPQH TRBV5-6
ASSEDRVSETQY TRBV6-1
ASSPGGGSGNTIY TRBV27
ATNLGRYQPQH TRBV6-5
ASSHYPDPKGGYT TRBV14
ASSYGGGAADTQY TRBV6-7
ASSGQGITEAF TRBV2
ASSSGGSEFYGYT TRBV28
ASSRSYNEQF TRBV5-1
ASSKNRDNPTGELF TRBV19
ASSSRSGANEKLF TRBV27
ASSIDLLFDEQF TRBV19
ATVKTGGYSPLH TRBV2
ASNTAHRQPQH TRBV19
ASSRYGQLGTEAF TRBV14
ASSLQGAGTNEKLF TRBV7-8
ASSSSGSGANVLT TRBV7-2
ASSRTGTSNGNTIY TRBV7-2
ASSPYSNQPQH TRBV18
ASSQIPVRTGELF TRBV14